This TCR beta chain was captured by sequencing in a study of T cell repertoires in cytomegalovirus infection. Study information: Through public TCR beta signatures, both CMV infection and matching HLA type were indicated.

Remarks on this clonotype: Its antigen is unidentified.

Notes on the study in general: Carriage of CMV together with the relevant HLA was identifiable through cumulative public TCR beta family frequency. What dominated the ex vivo response were HLA-C-restricted CMV-specific TCR beta clonotypes.

TCRdb re-called the reads through MiXCR, storing one row per CDR3 protein. This table holds fewer than 200,000 distinct CDR3 sequences, 13% to 15% found once. Sample: PBMCs. The TCR was taken from a human donor in good health (CMV status not recorded). Some clones in this sample may be carry-over from other donors' samples.

The CDR3 here is CSVRRGTDNNSPLHF. CDR3 DNA sequence: TGCAGCGTGAGGCGCGGGACGGATAATAATTCACCCCTCCACTTT. The chain couples TRBV29-1 to TRBJ1-6; the D gene is possibly TRBD1 (5 bases). The CDR3 loop spans 15 amino acids. V was cut by 6 bases and J by 5 bases, with 17 bases left in between. Germline-derived CDR1 and CDR2 are SQVTM and ANQGSEA.